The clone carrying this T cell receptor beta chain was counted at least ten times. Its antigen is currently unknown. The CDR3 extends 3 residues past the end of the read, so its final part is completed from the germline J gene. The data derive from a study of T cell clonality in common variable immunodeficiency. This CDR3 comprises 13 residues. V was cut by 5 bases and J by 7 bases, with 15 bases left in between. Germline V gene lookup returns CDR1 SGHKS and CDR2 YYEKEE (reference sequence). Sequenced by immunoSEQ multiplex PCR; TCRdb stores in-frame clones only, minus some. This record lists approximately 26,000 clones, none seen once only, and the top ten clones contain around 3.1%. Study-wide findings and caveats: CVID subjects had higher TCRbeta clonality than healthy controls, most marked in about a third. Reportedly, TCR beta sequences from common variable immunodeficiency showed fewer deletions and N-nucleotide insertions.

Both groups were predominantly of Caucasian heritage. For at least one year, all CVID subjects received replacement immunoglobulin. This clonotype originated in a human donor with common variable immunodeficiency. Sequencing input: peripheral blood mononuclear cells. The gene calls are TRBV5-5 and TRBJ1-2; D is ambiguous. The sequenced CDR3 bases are TGTGCCAGCAGGCCGGGAGAACGGGGTGGC. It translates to CASRPGERGG. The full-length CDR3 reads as CASRPGERGGYTF.